The TCR beta chain under discussion was sequenced for a study of T cell clonality in common variable immunodeficiency. Overall study results and limits: Common variable immunodeficiency TCR beta sequences reportedly had fewer deletions and N-nucleotide insertions.

TCRdb's copy holds only in-frame clones and misses some; the assay was immunoSEQ multiplex PCR. This repertoire holds tens of thousands of clones, and none appear only once. Unmatched junction bases numbered 3, after V lost 0 bases and J lost 4 bases. CDR1 LNHNV and CDR2 YYDKDF come from the germline V gene (reference sequence). The CDR3 runs to 15 residues. Ten or more counts support this clone. The antigen is not known. The CDR3 end is not reached by the read, which stops 3 residues before it; the germline J gene fills it in. The chain links TRBV15 to TRBJ2-1; 7 bases line up with TRBD2. Sequenced sample: peripheral blood mononuclear cells. The TCR was taken from a person aged 18 to 75 in good health. The part of the CDR3 DNA that was read is TGTGCCACCAGCAGAGATATCGGGGGGTACAATGAG. Residues: CATSRDIGGYNE. The full CDR3 protein reads CATSRDIGGYNEQFF.